This T cell receptor (beta chain) appears in the sequencing data of a study of blood T cell repertoires in COVID-19. About the study: The origin of the acute and convalescent COVID-19 samples was the United States, Italy and Spain.

Methods used by the authors: Estimation of nucleated cell counts was performed using reference gene primer amplification. Sequenced by immunoSEQ multiplex PCR; TCRdb stores in-frame clones only, minus some. V and J calls and clone size are those listed in that table; D and trimming were worked out from the DNA. Among some 200,000 clones, more than 75% were seen once, and the ten largest hold approximately 5.9%. The CDR3 is 13 amino acids. The germline gives CDR1 SNHLY, CDR2 FYNNEI. V lost 7 bases to trimming and J lost 2 bases, with 11 bases between them. The gene calls are TRBV2 and TRBJ1-2, with D hard to call. The sample was peripheral blood. The sequence was collected from a man at least 80 years old with acute or convalescent COVID-19. The CDR3 loop is CASTGRGNYGYTF. The CDR3 DNA sequence: TGTGCCAGCACGGGAAGAGGAAACTATGGCTACACCTTC.